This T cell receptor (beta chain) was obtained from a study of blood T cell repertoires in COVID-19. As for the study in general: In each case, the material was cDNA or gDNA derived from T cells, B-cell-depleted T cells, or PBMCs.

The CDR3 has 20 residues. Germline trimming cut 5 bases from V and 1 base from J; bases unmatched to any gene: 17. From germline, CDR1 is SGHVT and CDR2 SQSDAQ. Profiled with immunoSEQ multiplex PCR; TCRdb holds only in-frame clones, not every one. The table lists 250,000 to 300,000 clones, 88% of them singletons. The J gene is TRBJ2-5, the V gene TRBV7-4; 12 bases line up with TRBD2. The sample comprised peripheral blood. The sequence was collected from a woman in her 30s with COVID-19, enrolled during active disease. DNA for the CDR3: TGTGCCAGCAGCACTATCAGGGGTCCTAGCGGGAGGGCCAGCCAAGAGACCCAGTACTTC. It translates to CASSTIRGPSGRASQETQYF.